These T cell receptor beta chains were read from a single sample in a study of shared clonotypes between healthy human individuals. Assay: immunoSEQ multiplex PCR; the TCRdb copy retains only in-frame clones and omits some. The table records 470,000 or so clones, about 85% of them present only once. The sample taken for sequencing was PBMCs. These receptors were collected from a woman between 35 and 50 years old in good health. Some clones in this sample may be carry-over from other donors' samples. CDR3s include the opening cysteine and the closing phenylalanine or tryptophan. Fields, in order: CDR3 protein, CDR3 DNA, J gene, V gene, CDR3 length, clone size, D gene. The D gene is left open where the match is weak. Only part of the rows carry a size: once, few, many, or a class if the clone is expanded.

CASSLVHNINTGELFF,TGTGCCAGCAGCTTGGTTCACAATATAAACACCGGGGAGCTGTTTTTT,TRBJ2-2,TRBV5-6,16,.,.
CASTPDRAKGYTF,TGCGCCAGCACCCCGGACAGGGCCAAAGGCTACACCTTC,TRBJ1-2,TRBV10-2,13,.,TRBD1
CASEPGQRNEKLFF,TGTGCCAGCGAACCGGGACAGAGAAATGAAAAACTGTTTTTT,TRBJ1-4,TRBV19,14,.,TRBD1
CASTRDNYEQYF,TGTGCCAGCACCCGGGACAACTACGAGCAGTACTTC,TRBJ2-7,TRBV2,12,.,.
CSVDSGRGYEQYF,TGCAGCGTTGACAGCGGGAGGGGGTACGAGCAGTACTTC,TRBJ2-7,TRBV29-1,13,.,TRBD2
CASRRGQQETQYF,TGTGCCAGCAGGCGGGGACAACAAGAGACCCAGTACTTC,TRBJ2-5,TRBV7-2,13,few,.
CASSPGTSGRGELFF,TGTGCCAGCAGTCCCGGGACTAGCGGGAGGGGGGAGCTGTTTTTT,TRBJ2-2,TRBV27,15,.,TRBD2
CASSLLGVGGEKLFF,TGTGCCAGCAGTTTATTAGGCGTAGGGGGCGAAAAACTGTTTTTT,TRBJ1-4,TRBV28,15,.,TRBD1
CASSVNPGQSRYEQFF,TGTGCCAGCAGCGTGAACCCGGGACAGTCTCGCTATGAGCAGTTCTTC,TRBJ2-1,TRBV5-5,16,.,TRBD1
CASSGSGGTDTQYF,TGCGCCAGCAGTGGTAGCGGGGGAACAGATACGCAGTATTTT,TRBJ2-3,TRBV10-1,14,.,TRBD2
CASSLFSGGNTEAFF,TGTGCCAGCAGCTTATTTTCGGGGGGGAACACTGAAGCTTTCTTT,TRBJ1-1,TRBV7-2,15,.,.
CASSVAGTGFTGELFF,TGTGCCAGCAGCGTAGCCGGGACAGGTTTTACCGGGGAGCTGTTTTTT,TRBJ2-2,TRBV9,16,.,TRBD1
CASSEQSFYNEQFF,TGTGCCAGCAGCGAACAGTCCTTTTACAATGAGCAGTTCTTC,TRBJ2-1,TRBV7-9,14,.,.
CAWSSGDRGTEAFF,TGTGCCTGGAGTTCGGGAGACCGGGGTACTGAAGCTTTCTTT,TRBJ1-1,TRBV30,14,many,.
CASSLSLGQETQYF,TGTGCCAGCAGCTTGTCTTTGGGCCAAGAGACCCAGTACTTC,TRBJ2-5,TRBV5-4,14,.,.
CASSAGTGFYEQYF,TGTGCCAGCAGCGCCGGGACAGGGTTCTACGAGCAGTACTTC,TRBJ2-7,TRBV7-8,14,.,TRBD1
CASSRDSGNTIYF,TGCGCCAGCAGTCGGGACAGTGGAAACACCATATATTTT,TRBJ1-3,TRBV10-2,13,.,TRBD1
CASSPQGTGELFF,TGTGCCAGCAGTCCACAGGGCACCGGGGAGCTGTTTTTT,TRBJ2-2,TRBV6-6,13,once,.
CASSLGGGEQFF,TGTGCCAGCAGCTTAGGAGGTGGTGAGCAGTTCTTC,TRBJ2-1,TRBV7-3,12,once,.
CASSLAGQWAPQYF,TGTGCCAGCAGCTTAGCGGGACAGTGGGCTCCGCAGTACTTC,TRBJ2-7,TRBV11-3,14,.,TRBD1
CASSPRGAYADTQYF,TGTGCCAGCTCACCACGCGGGGCGTACGCAGATACGCAGTATTTT,TRBJ2-3,TRBV18,15,few,.
CASSLGWDWYNEQFF,TGTGCCAGCAGCTTAGGGTGGGATTGGTACAATGAGCAGTTCTTC,TRBJ2-1,TRBV7-8,15,.,.
CASSKDRDTEAFF,TGCGCCAGCAGTAAGGACAGGGACACTGAAGCTTTCTTT,TRBJ1-1,TRBV10-2,13,.,TRBD1
CASTPRLAGAVGELFF,TGTGCCAGTACACCCCGACTAGCGGGAGCGGTCGGGGAGCTGTTTTTT,TRBJ2-2,TRBV19,16,.,TRBD2
CASSLGVGGYGYTF,TGTGCCAGCAGCTTAGGGGTTGGGGGCTATGGCTACACCTTC,TRBJ1-2,TRBV7-9,14,many,.
CASSPSSLETQYF,TGTGCCAGCTCACCAAGCTCGCTAGAGACCCAGTACTTC,TRBJ2-5,TRBV18,13,.,.
CASSLYTDTQYF,TGTGCCAGCAGTTTATACACAGATACGCAGTATTTT,TRBJ2-3,TRBV6-6,12,many,.
CASSLSGTDTQYF,TGTGCCAGCAGCTTAAGCGGAACAGATACGCAGTATTTT,TRBJ2-3,TRBV7-9,13,.,.
CASRHSGLAGDNADTQYF,TGTGCCAGCAGGCACTCCGGACTAGCGGGAGACAATGCAGATACGCAGTATTTT,TRBJ2-3,TRBV27,18,.,TRBD2
CASSQGLAGGTGELFF,TGCGCCAGCAGCCAAGGGCTAGCGGGAGGAACCGGGGAGCTGTTTTTT,TRBJ2-2,TRBV4-1,16,.,TRBD2
CASSLGLHQPQHF,TGTGCCAGCAGCTTGGGTCTACATCAGCCCCAGCATTTT,TRBJ1-5,TRBV5-4,13,.,.
CAISDSSVSSTDTQYF,TGTGCCATCAGTGACTCGAGCGTCTCTAGCACAGATACGCAGTATTTT,TRBJ2-3,TRBV10-3,16,.,.
CASSPKGGRYEQYF,TGTGCCAGCAGCCCCAAAGGCGGGCGCTACGAGCAGTACTTC,TRBJ2-7,TRBV9,14,.,.
CASSLVGSDNEKLFF,TGCGCCAGCAGCTTGGTTGGATCGGATAATGAAAAACTGTTTTTT,TRBJ1-4,TRBV5-1,15,.,.
CASSLTAFGVSGANVLTF,TGTGCCAGCAGCCTTACGGCTTTCGGTGTCTCTGGGGCCAACGTCCTGACTTTC,TRBJ2-6,TRBV28,18,.,.
CASRDSGSPTDTQYF,TGCGCCAGCAGAGATAGCGGGAGCCCCACAGATACGCAGTATTTT,TRBJ2-3,TRBV5-1,15,few,TRBD2
CASSVTGQDNEQFF,TGTGCCAGCAGTGTTACGGGACAGGACAATGAGCAGTTCTTC,TRBJ2-1,TRBV6-5,14,.,TRBD1
CASSFGRDYGYTF,TGTGCCAGCAGCTTCGGGCGGGACTATGGCTACACCTTC,TRBJ1-2,TRBV7-2,13,.,.
CSAALYSGSYEQYF,TGCAGCGCCGCCTTATATTCTGGGTCCTACGAGCAGTACTTC,TRBJ2-7,TRBV29-1,14,.,.
CAWSVLWGGTNEKLFF,TGTGCCTGGAGTGTACTGTGGGGTGGGACTAATGAAAAACTGTTTTTT,TRBJ1-4,TRBV30,16,.,.
CASSLAAGSNQPQHF,TGTGCCAGTAGCTTGGCCGCGGGAAGCAATCAGCCCCAGCATTTT,TRBJ1-5,TRBV5-6,15,.,.
CASRTSGTNEQYF,TGTGCCAGCCGGACTAGCGGGACCAACGAGCAGTACTTC,TRBJ2-7,TRBV28,13,.,TRBD2
CASSWGPGQGSGTEAFF,TGTGCCAGCAGCTGGGGACCGGGACAGGGATCAGGGACTGAAGCTTTCTTT,TRBJ1-1,TRBV13,17,.,TRBD1
CASSASGASSYNEQFF,TGTGCCAGCAGCGCTAGCGGGGCGAGCTCCTACAATGAGCAGTTCTTC,TRBJ2-1,TRBV5-4,16,.,TRBD2
CASSLTGLAEETQYF,TGTGCCAGCAGCTTGACAGGACTGGCGGAAGAGACCCAGTACTTC,TRBJ2-5,TRBV11-2,15,once,.
CASSYQGGGETQYF,TGTGCCAGCAGCTACCAAGGAGGGGGAGAGACCCAGTACTTC,TRBJ2-5,TRBV7-9,14,.,.
CASRTGVNSPLHF,TGTGCCAGCAGAACAGGGGTTAATTCACCCCTCCACTTT,TRBJ1-6,TRBV27,13,.,TRBD1
CAISESSGSPDTQYF,TGTGCCATCAGTGAGTCCAGCGGGTCACCAGATACGCAGTATTTT,TRBJ2-3,TRBV10-3,15,.,.
CASSQSTGNNYGYTF,TGTGCCAGCAGCCAATCGACAGGGAATAACTATGGCTACACCTTC,TRBJ1-2,TRBV4-2,15,few,TRBD1
CASSPGPAENTEAFF,TGCGCCAGCAGCCCAGGACCCGCTGAAAACACTGAAGCTTTCTTT,TRBJ1-1,TRBV5-1,15,.,.